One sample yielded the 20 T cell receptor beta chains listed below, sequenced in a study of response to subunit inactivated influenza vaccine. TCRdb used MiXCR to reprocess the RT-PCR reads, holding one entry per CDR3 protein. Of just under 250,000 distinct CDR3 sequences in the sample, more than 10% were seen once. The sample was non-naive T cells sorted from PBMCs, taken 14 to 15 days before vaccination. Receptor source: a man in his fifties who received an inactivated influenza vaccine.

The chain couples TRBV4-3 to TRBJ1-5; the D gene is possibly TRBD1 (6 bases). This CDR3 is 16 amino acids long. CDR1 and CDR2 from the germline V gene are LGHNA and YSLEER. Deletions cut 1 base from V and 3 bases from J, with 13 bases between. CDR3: CASSQALGQNNQPQHF. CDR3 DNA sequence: TGCGCCAGCAGCCAAGCCTTGGGACAAAACAATCAGCCCCAGCATTTT.

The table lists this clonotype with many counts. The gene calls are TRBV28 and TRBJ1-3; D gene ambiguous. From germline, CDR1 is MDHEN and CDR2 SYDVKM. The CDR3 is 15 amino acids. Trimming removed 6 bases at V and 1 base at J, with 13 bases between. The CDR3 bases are TGTGCCAGCAGCCCTCCGCGTATTTCTGGAAACACCATATATTTT. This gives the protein CASSPPRISGNTIYF.

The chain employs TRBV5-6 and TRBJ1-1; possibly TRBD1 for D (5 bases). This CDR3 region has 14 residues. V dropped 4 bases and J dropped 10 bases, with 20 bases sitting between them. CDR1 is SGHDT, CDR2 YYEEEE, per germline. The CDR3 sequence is CASSPGGGVDTAFF. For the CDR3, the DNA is TGTGCCAGCAGCCCGGGAGGAGGGGTCGATACAGCTTTCTTT.

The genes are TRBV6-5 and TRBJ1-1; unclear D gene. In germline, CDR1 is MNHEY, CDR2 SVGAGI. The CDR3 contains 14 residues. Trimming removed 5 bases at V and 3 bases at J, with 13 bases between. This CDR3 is CASSLEQRHTEAFF. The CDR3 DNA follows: TGTGCCAGCAGTCTCGAACAGCGTCACACTGAAGCTTTCTTT.

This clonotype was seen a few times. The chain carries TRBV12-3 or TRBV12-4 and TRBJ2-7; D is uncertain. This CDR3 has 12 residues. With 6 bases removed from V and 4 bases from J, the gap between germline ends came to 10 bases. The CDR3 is CASSLLIYEQYF. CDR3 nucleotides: TGTGCCAGCAGCCTCCTCATATACGAGCAGTACTTC.

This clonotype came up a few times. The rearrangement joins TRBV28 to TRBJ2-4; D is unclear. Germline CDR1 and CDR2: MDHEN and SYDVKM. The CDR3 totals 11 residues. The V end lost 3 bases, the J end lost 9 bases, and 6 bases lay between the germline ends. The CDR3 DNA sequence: TGTGCCAGCAGTTTTGAGACCATTCAGTACTTC. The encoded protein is CASSFETIQYF. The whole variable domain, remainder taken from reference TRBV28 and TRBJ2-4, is DVKVTQSSRYLVKRTGEKVFLECVQDMDHENMFWYRQDPGLGLRLIYFSYDVKMKEKGDIPEGYSVSREKKERFSLILESASTNQTSMYLCASSFETIQYFGAGTRLSVL.

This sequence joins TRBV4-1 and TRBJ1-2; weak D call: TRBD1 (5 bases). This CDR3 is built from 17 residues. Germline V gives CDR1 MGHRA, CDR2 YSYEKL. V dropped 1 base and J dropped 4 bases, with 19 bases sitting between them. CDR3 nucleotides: TGCGCCAGCAGCCAAGGTACGAGAACAGGCTCTGGCTATGGCTACACCTTC. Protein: CASSQGTRTGSGYGYTF.

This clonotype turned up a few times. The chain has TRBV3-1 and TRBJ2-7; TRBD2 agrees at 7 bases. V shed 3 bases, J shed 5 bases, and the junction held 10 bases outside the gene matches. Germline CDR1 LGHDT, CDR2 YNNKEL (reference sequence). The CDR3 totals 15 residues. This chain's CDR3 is CASSQGSGGRNEQYF. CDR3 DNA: TGTGCCAGCAGCCAGGGCTCGGGAGGTAGGAACGAGCAGTACTTC.

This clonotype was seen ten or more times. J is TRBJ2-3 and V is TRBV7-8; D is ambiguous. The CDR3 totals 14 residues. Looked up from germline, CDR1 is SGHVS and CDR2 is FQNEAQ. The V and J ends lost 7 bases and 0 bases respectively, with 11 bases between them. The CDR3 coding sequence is TGTGCCAGCACCCTAAGTGAGAGCACAGATACGCAGTATTTT. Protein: CASTLSESTDTQYF.

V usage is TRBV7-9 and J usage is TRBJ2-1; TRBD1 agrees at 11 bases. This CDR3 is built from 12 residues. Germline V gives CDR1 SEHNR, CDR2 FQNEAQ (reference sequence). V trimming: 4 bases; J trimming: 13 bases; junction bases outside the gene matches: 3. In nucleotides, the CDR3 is TGTGCCAGCAGCTCGGGACAGGGGGTACAGTTCTTC. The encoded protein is CASSSGQGVQFF.

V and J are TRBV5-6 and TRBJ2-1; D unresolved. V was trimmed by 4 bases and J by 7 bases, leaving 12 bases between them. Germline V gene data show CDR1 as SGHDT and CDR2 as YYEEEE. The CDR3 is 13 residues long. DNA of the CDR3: TGTGCCAGCAGCCCCGCGCTCGGTAATGAGCAGTTCTTC. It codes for CASSPALGNEQFF.

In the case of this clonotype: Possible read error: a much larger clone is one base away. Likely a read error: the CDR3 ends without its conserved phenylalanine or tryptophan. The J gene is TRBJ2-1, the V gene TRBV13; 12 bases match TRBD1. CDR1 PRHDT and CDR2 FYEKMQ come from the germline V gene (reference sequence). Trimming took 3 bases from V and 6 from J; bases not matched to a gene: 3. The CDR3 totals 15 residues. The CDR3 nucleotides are TGTGCCAGCAGCTTGGGACAGGGGGCATTCAATGAGCAGTTCATC. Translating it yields CASSLGQGAFNEQFI.

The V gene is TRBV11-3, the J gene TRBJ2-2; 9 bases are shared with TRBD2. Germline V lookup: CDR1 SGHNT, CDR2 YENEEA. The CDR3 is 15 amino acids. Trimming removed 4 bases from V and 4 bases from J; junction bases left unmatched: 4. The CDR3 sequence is CASSSGTSRTGELFF. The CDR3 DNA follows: TGTGCCAGCAGCTCGGGGACTAGCCGCACCGGGGAGCTGTTTTTT.

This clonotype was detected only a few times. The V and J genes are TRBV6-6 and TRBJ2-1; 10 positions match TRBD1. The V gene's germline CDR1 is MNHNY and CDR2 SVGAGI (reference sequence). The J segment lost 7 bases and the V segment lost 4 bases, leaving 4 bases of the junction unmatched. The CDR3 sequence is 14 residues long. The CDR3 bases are TGTGCCAGCAGTTGGGACAGGGGTAGGAATGAGCAGTTCTTC. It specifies CASSWDRGRNEQFF.

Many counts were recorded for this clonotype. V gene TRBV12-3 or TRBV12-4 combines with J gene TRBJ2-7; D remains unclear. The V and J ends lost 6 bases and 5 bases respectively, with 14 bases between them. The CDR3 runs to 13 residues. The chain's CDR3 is CASSANSVHEQYF. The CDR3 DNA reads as TGTGCCAGCAGCGCTAACAGTGTCCACGAGCAGTACTTC.

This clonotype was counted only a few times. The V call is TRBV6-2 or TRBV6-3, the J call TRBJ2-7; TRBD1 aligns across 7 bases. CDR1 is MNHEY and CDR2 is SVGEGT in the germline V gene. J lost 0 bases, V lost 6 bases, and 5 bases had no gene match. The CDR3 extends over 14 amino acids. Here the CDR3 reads CASREDRYSYEQYF. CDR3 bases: TGTGCCAGCAGGGAGGACAGGTACTCCTACGAGCAGTACTTC.

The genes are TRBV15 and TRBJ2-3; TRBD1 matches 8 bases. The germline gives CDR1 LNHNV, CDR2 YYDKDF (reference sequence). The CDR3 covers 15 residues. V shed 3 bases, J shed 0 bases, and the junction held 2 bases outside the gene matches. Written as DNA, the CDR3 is TGTGCCACCAGCAGGGGACAGGCTAGCACAGATACGCAGTATTTT. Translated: CATSRGQASTDTQYF.

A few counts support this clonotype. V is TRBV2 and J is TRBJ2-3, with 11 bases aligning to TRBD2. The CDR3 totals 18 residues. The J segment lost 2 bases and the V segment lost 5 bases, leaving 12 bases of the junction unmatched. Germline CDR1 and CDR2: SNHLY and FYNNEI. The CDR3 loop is CASSYLAGGGVHTDTQYF. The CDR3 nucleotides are TGTGCCAGCAGTTATCTAGCGGGAGGAGGGGTACACACAGATACGCAGTATTTT.

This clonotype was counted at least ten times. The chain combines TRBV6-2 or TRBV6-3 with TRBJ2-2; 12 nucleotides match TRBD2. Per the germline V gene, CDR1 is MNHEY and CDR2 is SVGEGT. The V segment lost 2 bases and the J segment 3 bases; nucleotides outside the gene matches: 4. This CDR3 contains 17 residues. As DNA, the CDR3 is TGTGCCAGCAGTTACCCTAGCGGGAGGGCCGACACCGGGGAGCTGTTTTTT. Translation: CASSYPSGRADTGELFF.

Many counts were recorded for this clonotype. CDR3 in DNA: TGTGCCAGCAGCTCCCCAGCTGGGAGGGGGCGATACGAGCAGTACTTC. Translated: CASSSPAGRGRYEQYF. The chain is built from TRBV7-9 and TRBJ2-7, with D perhaps being TRBD1 or TRBD2 (7 bases each). V was clipped by 4 bases and J by 4 bases, with 20 bases between them. From germline, CDR1 is SEHNR and CDR2 FQNEAQ (reference sequence). The CDR3 is 16 residues long.